This passage covers 19 T cell receptor beta chains from one sample sequenced in a study of blood T cell repertoires in COVID-19. Generated by immunoSEQ multiplex PCR, the TCRdb table keeps only in-frame clones and is missing some. The repertoire has around 260,000 clones, about 87% of them found once; the top ten carry 9.5% to 13%. Sequenced material: peripheral blood. These receptors came from a woman in her 70s with COVID-19, enrolled during active disease.

V gene TRBV24-1 combines with J gene TRBJ1-5; D remains unclear. Germline V gene lookup returns CDR1 KGHDR and CDR2 SFDVKD. V lost 6 bases and J 6 bases, leaving 8 bases between the germline ends. The CDR3 has 12 residues. CDR3 bases: TGTGCCACCAGTTTGGGAGTTCAGCCCCAGCATTTT. This codes for CATSLGVQPQHF.

The genes are TRBV19 and TRBJ1-1; 7 bases map to TRBD1. The germline V gene encodes CDR1 LNHDA and CDR2 SQIVND (reference sequence). The CDR3 sequence is 12 residues long. J lost 6 bases, V lost 9 bases, and 7 bases had no gene match. CDR3 region: CASITGVAEAFF. The CDR3 DNA reads as TGTGCCAGCATAACAGGGGTGGCTGAAGCTTTCTTT.

The rearrangement uses TRBV6-5 and TRBJ2-2, with D tentatively TRBD2 (6 bases). CDR1 is MNHEY, CDR2 SVGAGI, per germline. The CDR3 length is 15 residues. Deletions cut 3 bases from V and 5 bases from J, with 13 bases between. In nucleotides, the CDR3 is TGTGCCAGCAGTTATCGGGGGATGGGGACCGGGGAGCTGTTTTTT. Protein product: CASSYRGMGTGELFF.

The chain employs TRBV5-1 and TRBJ2-5; 8 nucleotides agree with TRBD1. The V and J ends lost 0 bases and 4 bases, in that order; junction bases with no gene match: 2. This CDR3 is built from 14 residues. CDR1 SGHRS and CDR2 YFSETQ come from the germline V gene. CDR3 bases: TGCGCCAGCAGCTTGGGACAGGGGAGAGAGACCCAGTACTTC. Translation gives CASSLGQGRETQYF. Drawing the rest from reference TRBV5-1 and TRBJ2-5, the complete variable domain is KAGVTQTPRYLIKTRGQQVTLSCSPISGHRSVSWYQQTPGQGLQFLFEYFSETQRNKGNFPGRFSGRQFSNSRSEMNVSTLELGDSALYLCASSLGQGRETQYFGPGTRLLVL.

V and J are TRBV5-4 and TRBJ2-3; D remains ambiguous. Germline assignment: CDR1 SGHNT and CDR2 YYREEE (reference sequence). Trimming cost V 2 bases and J 3 bases, with 16 bases left between them. The CDR3 is 16 amino acids. CDR3 residues: CASSFLNGPVTDTQYF. The CDR3 DNA follows: TGTGCCAGCAGCTTTCTAAACGGTCCGGTGACAGATACGCAGTATTTT. The full variable domain, rest sourced from reference TRBV5-4 and TRBJ2-3, is ETGVTQSPTHLIKTRGQQVTLRCSSQSGHNTVSWYQQALGQGPQFIFQYYREEENGRGNFPPRFSGLQFPNYSSELNVNALELDDSALYLCASSFLNGPVTDTQYFGPGTRLTVL.

Only one count was recorded for this clone. The chain has TRBV28 and TRBJ1-6, with D unclear. Trimming removed 2 bases at V and 6 bases at J, with 11 bases between. The length of the CDR3 is 15 residues. CDR1 is MDHEN and CDR2 is SYDVKM in the germline V gene. The CDR3 is CASSLQWSSNSPLHF. The CDR3 DNA reads TGTGCCAGCAGTTTACAGTGGAGTTCTAATTCACCCCTCCACTTT.

DNA for the CDR3: TGTGCCAGCAGCTCAAATCCCGGGCAGTACTTC. This translates into CASSSNPGQYF. The genes are TRBV7-6 and TRBJ2-7; the D is unclear. CDR3 size: 11 residues. Trimming pared 4 bases from V and 9 bases from J, leaving 10 bases between. Germline V gene data show CDR1 as SGHVS and CDR2 as FNYEAQ.

The gene calls are TRBV7-9 and TRBJ1-2; no clear D. V was cut by 2 bases and J by 7 bases, with 14 bases left in between. This CDR3 has 14 amino acids. CDR1 and CDR2 from the germline V gene are SEHNR and FQNEAQ (reference sequence). The CDR3 is CASSLPQDEGGYTF. In DNA, the CDR3 is TGTGCCAGCAGCTTACCGCAGGATGAGGGTGGCTACACCTTC.

The chain combines TRBV6-2 or TRBV6-3 with TRBJ2-4; 9 positions match TRBD2. Trimming at V came to 2 bases and at J to 1 base, leaving 6 bases not matched to a gene. This CDR3 contains 17 residues. CDR1 MNHEY and CDR2 SVGEGT come from the germline V gene. As DNA, the CDR3 is TGTGCCAGCAGTTACGATAGCGGGAGTTGGGCCAAAAACATTCAGTACTTC. It codes for CASSYDSGSWAKNIQYF.

The chain is built from TRBV19 and TRBJ2-3, with 10 bases aligning to TRBD1. The CDR3 is 16 amino acids. V was pared by 4 bases and J by 8 bases, with 12 bases of the junction left unmatched. Per the germline V gene, CDR1 is LNHDA and CDR2 is SQIVND (reference sequence). The CDR3 nucleotides are TGTGCCAGTAGTACTGAACGGGACAGGGGAGGTCGTACGCAGTATTTT. This codes for CASSTERDRGGRTQYF.

The J gene is TRBJ2-1, the V gene TRBV5-1; 7 nucleotides agree with TRBD2. The CDR3 is 14 residues long. Germline loops: CDR1 SGHRS, CDR2 YFSETQ. J lost 7 bases, V lost 2 bases, and 6 bases had no gene match. The CDR3 here is CASSFMTSRNEQFF. CDR3 bases: TGCGCCAGCAGCTTTATGACTAGCAGGAATGAGCAGTTCTTC. The full variable domain, with the rest looked up from reference TRBV5-1 and TRBJ2-1, is KAGVTQTPRYLIKTRGQQVTLSCSPISGHRSVSWYQQTPGQGLQFLFEYFSETQRNKGNFPGRFSGRQFSNSRSEMNVSTLELGDSALYLCASSFMTSRNEQFFGPGTRLTVL.

The chain employs TRBV20-1 and TRBJ1-2; D is possibly TRBD1 (5 bases). The germline V gene has CDR1 DFQATT and CDR2 SNEGSKA (reference sequence). V was clipped by 3 bases and J by 6 bases, with 11 bases between them. This CDR3 spans 12 amino acids. Here the CDR3 reads CSASTWGDGYTF. CDR3 nucleotides: TGCAGTGCTAGTACCTGGGGGGATGGCTACACCTTC.

V gene TRBV13 combines with J gene TRBJ2-2; possible D gene TRBD1, 5 bases. The CDR3 runs 16 residues. Trimming took 5 bases from V and 1 from J, leaving 14 bases between them. Looked up from germline, CDR1 is PRHDT and CDR2 is FYEKMQ (reference sequence). CDR3 residues: CASSITNTGNTGELFF. CDR3 DNA sequence: TGTGCCAGCAGCATAACAAATACAGGGAACACCGGGGAGCTGTTTTTT.

The chain has TRBV3-1 (or the pseudogene TRBV3-2) and TRBJ2-2; 7 positions match TRBD1. The CDR3 has 14 residues. The germline V gene has CDR1 LGHDT and CDR2 YNNKEL (reference sequence). Trimming took 6 bases from V and 5 from J; bases not matched to a gene: 6. CDR3 amino acids: CASSYTGETGELFF. Written as DNA, the CDR3 is TGTGCCAGCAGTTACACAGGGGAAACCGGGGAGCTGTTTTTT.

The V and J genes are TRBV7-9 and TRBJ1-3, with a weak D call TRBD1 (5 bases). Germline V gene sequence: CDR1 SEHNR, CDR2 FQNEAQ (reference sequence). Trimming pared 5 bases from V and 1 base from J, leaving 12 bases between. The CDR3 is made up of 15 amino acids. The CDR3 loop is CASSPRANSGNTIYF. DNA of the CDR3: TGTGCCAGCAGCCCCAGGGCTAATTCTGGAAACACCATATATTTT.

The chain recombines TRBV11-2 with TRBJ1-3; 7 bases map to TRBD1. Germline loops: CDR1 SGHAT, CDR2 FQNNGV. The CDR3 is made up of 16 amino acids. V lost 2 bases and J lost 4; bases outside the gene matches: 8. The CDR3 DNA follows: TGTGCCAGCAGCTTAAGGAGGGGGCCCGAGGGAAACACCATATATTTT. Amino acids: CASSLRRGPEGNTIYF. Supplemented by reference TRBV11-2 and TRBJ1-3, the full variable domain reads EAGVAQSPRYKIIEKRQSVAFWCNPISGHATLYWYQQILGQGPKLLIQFQNNGVVDDSQLPKDRFSAERLKGVDSTLKIQPAKLEDSAVYLCASSLRRGPEGNTIYFGEGSWLTVV.

The V call is TRBV4-1, the J call TRBJ1-4, with D unclear. Trimming stripped 0 bases from V and 3 bases from J, with 20 bases between. Germline V gene sequence: CDR1 MGHRA, CDR2 YSYEKL. CDR3 length equals 19 residues. In DNA, the CDR3 is TGCGCCAGCAGCCAAGATCCCCAAGGCCTACAGCGGGCTAATGAAAAACTGTTTTTT. As protein: CASSQDPQGLQRANEKLFF.

This chain connects TRBV6-6 to TRBJ1-3; D gene uncertain. This CDR3 contains 16 residues. Germline loops: CDR1 MNHNY, CDR2 SVGAGI (reference sequence). Trimming took 0 bases from V and 0 from J, leaving 9 bases between them. The CDR3 here is CASSYSSRGSGNTIYF. The CDR3 DNA sequence: TGTGCCAGCAGTTACTCGAGCCGGGGCTCTGGAAACACCATATATTTT.

The chain joins TRBV7-9 to TRBJ2-7; D not certain. The CDR3 length is 16 residues. V gave up 2 bases and J gave up 0 bases, with 14 bases separating them. The germline V gene has CDR1 SEHNR and CDR2 FQNEAQ (reference sequence). In DNA form, the CDR3 reads TGTGCCAGCAGCTTAAAGAATACAGCCATCTCCTACGAGCAGTACTTC. Protein: CASSLKNTAISYEQYF.